A single sample gave rise to the 16 T cell receptor beta chains below, sequenced in a study of T cell responses to AZD1222 COVID-19 vaccine. Clones were sequenced by immunoSEQ multiplex PCR, and TCRdb holds only the in-frame ones, with some missing. The table includes 150,000 or so clones, approximately 90% detected once. This sample comprised peripheral blood, obtained 28 days after the second AZD1222 dose. The receptors originated from an adult who received the AZD1222 COVID-19 vaccine.

About this clone itself: At the DNA level, this CDR3 is encoded by other sequences in the same sample as well. The rearrangement links TRBV3-1 (or the pseudogene TRBV3-2) to TRBJ1-3; D is ambiguous. Looked up from germline, CDR1 is LGHDT and CDR2 is YNNKEL (reference sequence). V lost 4 bases to trimming and J lost 3 bases, with 1 base between them. CDR3 length equals 11 residues. In DNA, the CDR3 is TGTGCCAGCAGCCGTGGAAACACCATATATTTT. Translation: CASSRGNTIYF.

The chain couples TRBV5-6 to TRBJ1-1; maybe TRBD1 (5 bases). This CDR3 spans 17 amino acids. Germline values: CDR1 SGHDT, CDR2 YYEEEE. V lost 4 bases, J lost 0 bases, and 19 bases lay in between. Here the CDR3 reads CASSTGPGWGLNTEAFF. DNA for the CDR3: TGTGCCAGCAGCACAGGACCCGGCTGGGGCCTGAACACTGAAGCTTTCTTT. The variable domain in full, completed from reference TRBV5-6 and TRBJ1-1, reads DAGVTQSPTHLIKTRGQQVTLRCSPKSGHDTVSWYQQALGQGPQFIFQYYEEEERQRGNFPDRFSGHQFPNYSSELNVNALLLGDSALYLCASSTGPGWGLNTEAFFGQGTRLTVV.

The chain links TRBV28 to TRBJ1-1; possible D gene TRBD1, 5 bases. Trimming took off 5 bases at V and 4 bases at J, with 14 bases between the two ends. Per the germline V gene, CDR1 is MDHEN and CDR2 is SYDVKM. This CDR3 has 14 residues. The CDR3 DNA follows: TGTGCCAGCAGTCTCCCCCATACAGGCACTGAAGCTTTCTTT. Translated, it gives CASSLPHTGTEAFF.

V is TRBV7-9 and J is TRBJ1-2; TRBD1 matches 8 bases. The V gene's germline CDR1 is SEHNR and CDR2 FQNEAQ (reference sequence). The J segment lost 5 bases and the V segment lost 1 base, leaving 15 bases of the junction unmatched. This CDR3 comprises 18 residues. Here the CDR3 reads CASSLDGTGGPPPYGYTF. The CDR3 coding sequence is TGTGCCAGCAGCTTAGATGGGACAGGAGGTCCTCCACCTTATGGCTACACCTTC.

This chain joins TRBV18 and TRBJ1-2; D is unresolved. Germline assignment: CDR1 KGHSH and CDR2 LQKENI. Between the trimmed V and J ends, which lost 2 bases and 0 bases, there was a span of 7 bases. The length of the CDR3 is 14 residues. The CDR3 nucleotides are TGTGCCAGCTCACCAGGGAGGGCTAACTATGGCTACACCTTC. It encodes CASSPGRANYGYTF.

V is TRBV19 and J is TRBJ2-1; 11 bases line up with TRBD2. CDR3 length equals 15 residues. The J segment lost 10 bases and the V segment lost 4 bases, leaving 9 bases of the junction unmatched. Germline assignment: CDR1 LNHDA and CDR2 SQIVND (reference sequence). The CDR3 loop is CASSTKLAGVGEQFF. CDR3 coding DNA: TGTGCCAGTAGTACTAAACTAGCGGGAGTAGGGGAGCAGTTCTTC. The entire variable domain, with the rest obtained from reference TRBV19 and TRBJ2-1, is as follows: DGGITQSPKYLFRKEGQNVTLSCEQNLNHDAMYWYRQDPGQGLRLIYYSQIVNDFQKGDIAEGYSVSREKKESFPLTVTSAQKNPTAFYLCASSTKLAGVGEQFFGPGTRLTVL.

V gene TRBV9 combines with J gene TRBJ2-7; D is unclear. Germline lookup yields CDR1 SGDLS and CDR2 YYNGEE. The CDR3 length is 13 residues. Trimming took off 1 base at V and 6 bases at J, with 11 bases between the two ends. The CDR3 nucleotides are TGTGCCAGCAGCGTATCGTTAGGTCTCGAGCAGTACTTC. It is translated as CASSVSLGLEQYF.

The J gene is TRBJ1-1, the V gene TRBV18; D is unresolved. V was trimmed by 4 bases and J by 1 base, leaving 10 bases between them. Germline assignment: CDR1 KGHSH and CDR2 LQKENI. CDR3 length: 14 amino acids. In DNA form, the CDR3 reads TGTGCCAGCTCACGGGATCAGGAGAACACTGAAGCTTTCTTT. Its translation is CASSRDQENTEAFF. The variable domain in full, with the rest retrieved from reference TRBV18 and TRBJ1-1, is NAGVMQNPRHLVRRRGQEARLRCSPMKGHSHVYWYRQLPEEGLKFMVYLQKENIIDESGMPKERFSAEFPKEGPSILRIQQVVRGDSAAYFCASSRDQENTEAFFGQGTRLTVV.

The chain is built from TRBV5-1 and TRBJ2-3; TRBD1 matches at 7 bases. CDR3 length equals 15 residues. The V gene's germline CDR1 is SGHRS and CDR2 YFSETQ. The junction had 5 bases not matched to a gene; V was cut back by 2 bases and J by 2 bases. In DNA, the CDR3 is TGCGCCAGCAGCTTCGAGGGACAGCACACAGATACGCAGTATTTT. It specifies CASSFEGQHTDTQYF.

The gene calls are TRBV10-3 and TRBJ1-2, with a tentative D call TRBD1 (5 bases). The CDR3 is made up of 13 amino acids. The germline gives CDR1 ENHRY, CDR2 SYGVKD. Trimming pared 2 bases from V and 8 bases from J, leaving 12 bases between. Here the CDR3 reads CAISESAGYGYTF. The DNA for the CDR3 is TGTGCCATCAGTGAGAGCGCAGGGTACGGCTACACCTTC.

This clone was found once. The J gene is TRBJ1-1, the V gene TRBV5-1, with no clear D. The V end was cut by 2 bases, the J end by 3 bases, with 11 bases between. Germline V gives CDR1 SGHRS, CDR2 YFSETQ. The CDR3 is 14 amino acids. CDR3: CASSLGLGYTEAFF. Here the CDR3 DNA reads TGCGCCAGCAGCTTAGGGCTAGGTTACACTGAAGCTTTCTTT.

CDR3 in amino acids: CAWSVSGTFGNTIYF. The DNA of the CDR3 is TGTGCCTGGAGTGTATCCGGGACATTTGGGAACACCATATATTTT. The rearrangement joins TRBV30 to TRBJ1-3; D is possibly TRBD1 (6 bases). CDR1 and CDR2 from the germline V gene are GTSNPN and SVGIG (reference sequence). Trimming took 0 bases from V and 7 from J, leaving 16 bases between them. The CDR3 is made up of 15 amino acids.

This clone was recorded only once. The gene calls are TRBV7-9 and TRBJ1-1; maybe TRBD1 (5 bases). The CDR3 runs to 14 residues. Germline loops: CDR1 SEHNR, CDR2 FQNEAQ (reference sequence). The V and J ends lost 4 bases and 4 bases respectively, with 13 bases between them. DNA of the CDR3: TGTGCCAGCAGCTCTACCGCGGGACTCACTGAAGCTTTCTTT. This gives the protein CASSSTAGLTEAFF.

The V and J genes are TRBV7-2 and TRBJ2-1, with D possibly TRBD2 on 6 matching bases. Trimming removed 6 bases at V and 6 bases at J, with 12 bases between. This CDR3 comprises 13 residues. The germline gives CDR1 SGHTA, CDR2 FQGNSA. CDR3 sequence: CASRTGLLNEQFF. The CDR3 region has the DNA TGTGCCAGCAGGACGGGACTCCTCAATGAGCAGTTCTTC.

V is TRBV4-2 and J is TRBJ1-1; D remains ambiguous. Between the trimmed V and J ends, which lost 0 bases and 2 bases, there was a span of 10 bases. The CDR3 has 15 residues. Germline CDR1 and CDR2: LGHNA and YNFKEQ. The CDR3 DNA reads as TGTGCCAGCAGCCAAGATCGAGTTGGAAACACTGAAGCTTTCTTT. Translated, it gives CASSQDRVGNTEAFF.

The chain has TRBV6-5 and TRBJ1-2; TRBD1 aligns across 9 bases. V gave up 0 bases and J gave up 5 bases; unmatched junction bases: 4. The CDR3 length is 15 residues. Germline V gene sequence: CDR1 MNHEY, CDR2 SVGAGI. Here the CDR3 reads CASSYSDRGGYGYTF. In DNA form, the CDR3 reads TGTGCCAGCAGTTACTCGGACAGGGGAGGGTATGGCTACACCTTC.